The clone carrying this T cell receptor beta chain was seen a handful of times. Its antigen is not identified. V was pared by 7 bases and J by 9 bases, with 13 bases of the junction left unmatched. Germline lookup yields CDR1 LNHDA and CDR2 SQIVND (reference sequence). The CDR3 sequence is 16 residues long. The data originate from a study of T cell repertoires in cytomegalovirus infection. On the study more broadly: Signatures in public TCR beta sequences pointed to both CMV infection and matching HLA type.

Study-level results: The cumulative frequency of public TCR beta families identified carriers of CMV plus the relevant HLA. CMV-specific TCR beta clonotypes restricted by HLA-C were the ones dominating the ex vivo response.

TCRdb recomputed calls from the reads with MiXCR, one row per CDR3 protein. The sample has 400,000 to 550,000 distinct CDR3 sequences, 11% seen once. This receptor was identified in a human donor in good health (CMV status not recorded). Some clones in this sample may be carry-over from other donors' samples. Sequencing input: PBMCs. The V call is TRBV19, the J call TRBJ2-1, with 12 bases matching TRBD2. In DNA, the CDR3 is TGTGCCAGTAACCTTGGTGCTAGCGGGAGGGCAAGTGAGCAGTTCTTC. Amino acids: CASNLGASGRASEQFF.